This T cell receptor beta chain came from a study of early T cells in non-severe SARS-CoV-2 infection. Trimming left V 4 bases short and J 2 bases short, with 15 bases between. In germline, CDR1 is GTSNPN, CDR2 SVGIG (reference sequence). This CDR3 is built from 15 residues. TCRdb itself ran the 5' RACE reads through MiXCR, one entry per CDR3 protein. The repertoire holds roughly 100,000 distinct CDR3 sequences, with approximately 12% as singletons. The chain carries TRBV30 and TRBJ1-5; possibly TRBD1 for D (6 bases). Sequencing was performed on whole blood, taken at baseline. The sequence was collected from an adult who was a healthcare worker with PCR-confirmed SARS-CoV-2 infection or an uninfected control (not recorded which). CDR3 bases: TGTGCCTGGACTACTGAGGCAGGGGGCAATCAGCCCCAGCATTTT. This sequence encodes CAWTTEAGGNQPQHF.